This TCR beta chain was obtained from a study of T cells in Graves' hyperthyroidism and ophthalmopathy. Study as a whole: Prior to any treatment, at the point of initial diagnosis, peripheral blood was collected.

The CDR3 consists of 14 residues. The V gene's germline CDR1 is SGHDT and CDR2 YYEEEE. V was trimmed by 4 bases and J by 1 base, leaving 11 bases between them. From RNA transcripts, TCR beta CDR3 regions were amplified. HTBI primers were employed in a first-round RT-PCR of the TCR CDR3. TCRdb reprocessed the multiplex PCR reads with MiXCR, giving one entry per CDR3 protein. The table shows a few hundred thousand distinct CDR3 sequences, with about 14% occurring only once. Sequencing was performed on blood. This sequence originates from a woman in her thirties or forties with Graves' hyperthyroidism. The chain combines TRBV5-6 with TRBJ1-2; D may be TRBD1 (6 bases). CDR3 sequence: CASSRDTINYGYTF. The CDR3 DNA sequence: TGTGCCAGCAGCCGGGACACGATTAACTATGGCTACACCTTC.